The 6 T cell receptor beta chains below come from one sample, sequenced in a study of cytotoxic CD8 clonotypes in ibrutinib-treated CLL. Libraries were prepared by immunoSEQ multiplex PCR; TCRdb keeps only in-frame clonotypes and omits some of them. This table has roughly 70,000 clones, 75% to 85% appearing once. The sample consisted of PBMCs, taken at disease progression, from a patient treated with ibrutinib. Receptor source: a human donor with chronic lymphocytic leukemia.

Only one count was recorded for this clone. The CDR3 region is CASSLVSLAGVDYNEQFF. The CDR3 region has the DNA TGCGCCAGCAGCCTCGTATCCCTAGCGGGGGTAGACTACAATGAGCAGTTCTTC. The chain employs TRBV4-1 and TRBJ2-1, with TRBD2 matching 10 bases. The CDR3 totals 18 residues. CDR1 is MGHRA and CDR2 is YSYEKL in the germline V gene. V shed 4 bases, J shed 3 bases, and the junction held 12 bases outside the gene matches.

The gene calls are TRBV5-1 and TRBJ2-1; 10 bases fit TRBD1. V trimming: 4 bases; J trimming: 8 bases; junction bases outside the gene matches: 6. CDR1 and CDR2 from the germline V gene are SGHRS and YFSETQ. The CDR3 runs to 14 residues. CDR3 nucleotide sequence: TGCGCCAGCAGCCCCCGACAGGGGGCCTATGAGCAGTTCTTC. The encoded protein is CASSPRQGAYEQFF.

CDR3 residues: CASSYTQGNYGYTF. The CDR3, as DNA: TGTGCCAGCAGTTACACCCAGGGGAACTATGGCTACACCTTC. The chain joins TRBV6-5 to TRBJ1-2, with D possibly matching TRBD1 (6 bases). Germline CDR1 and CDR2: MNHEY and SVGAGI. Trimming removed 2 bases at V and 2 bases at J, with 9 bases between. The CDR3 consists of 14 residues.

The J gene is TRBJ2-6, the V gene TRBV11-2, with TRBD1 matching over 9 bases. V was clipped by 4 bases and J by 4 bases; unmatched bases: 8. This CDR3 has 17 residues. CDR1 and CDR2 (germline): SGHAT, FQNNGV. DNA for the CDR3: TGTGCCAGCAGCTGGCCGACAGGGGGAAAGGGGGCCAACGTCCTGACTTTC. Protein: CASSWPTGGKGANVLTF.

CDR3 DNA: TGTGCCAGCAGTTACTCCCGGACAGGTAGTCAGCCCCAGCATTTT. It encodes CASSYSRTGSQPQHF. The chain has TRBV6-5 and TRBJ1-5; 7 nucleotides agree with TRBD1. Germline V lookup: CDR1 MNHEY, CDR2 SVGAGI. The CDR3 contains 15 residues. With V trimmed by 0 bases and J by 6 bases, 5 bases remained unmatched.

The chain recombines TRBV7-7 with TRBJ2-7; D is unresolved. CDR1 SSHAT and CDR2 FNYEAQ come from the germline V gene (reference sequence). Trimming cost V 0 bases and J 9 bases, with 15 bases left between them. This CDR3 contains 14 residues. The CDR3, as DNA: TGTGCCAGCAGCTTAGCCGGGCACCTCCTACGGCAGTACTTC. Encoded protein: CASSLAGHLLRQYF.